This T cell receptor (beta chain) originates from a study of cytomegalovirus exposure and HLA in healthy donors. PCR was performed using 60 Vbeta and 13 Jbeta primers. The protocol was immunoSEQ multiplex PCR, while the TCRdb copy is restricted to in-frame clones and leaves out a portion. This table has approximately 240,000 clones, 80% to 90% appearing once. Sequenced sample: PBMCs. The sequence derives from a woman aged 18-29 years in good health and CMV-seronegative.

The CDR3 sequence is CASSRAGGNDSPLHF. CDR3 bases: TGTGCCAGCTCAAGGGCAGGGGGTAATGATTCACCCCTCCACTTT. The genes are TRBV18 and TRBJ1-6; 7 bases line up with TRBD1. Germline loops: CDR1 KGHSH, CDR2 LQKENI. Losses at the gene ends were 5 bases for V and 8 bases for J; bases not matched to a gene: 9. The CDR3 is 15 residues long.